The rows below give T cell receptor beta chains drawn from one sample of a study of cytomegalovirus exposure and HLA in healthy donors. Libraries were prepared by immunoSEQ multiplex PCR; TCRdb keeps only in-frame clonotypes and omits some of them. The sample lists approximately 150,000 clones; around four fifths were seen once. Sequenced material: PBMCs. The receptor set was obtained from a male donor in good health and CMV-seronegative. Each CDR3 is given with its conserved first and last residue. Each record gives: J gene, clone size, D gene, V gene, CDR3 DNA, CDR3 protein. The D gene is left open where the match is weak. A clone size is listed for some rows: how often the clone was seen (once, few, many), or a class if it is expanded.

j_call: TRBJ1-5
clone_size: -
d_call: -
v_call: TRBV5-5
cdr3_nt: TGTGCCAGCAGCTTGTACCCAGGGTATAATCAGCCCCAGCATTTT
cdr3_aa: CASSLYPGYNQPQHF

j_call: TRBJ1-4
clone_size: -
d_call: TRBD1
v_call: TRBV5-4
cdr3_nt: TGTGCCAGCAGCTTAGGGGGCGCCTTAGATAATGAAAAACTGTTTTTT
cdr3_aa: CASSLGGALDNEKLFF

j_call: TRBJ2-7
clone_size: -
d_call: -
v_call: TRBV21-1
cdr3_nt: TGTGCCAGCAGCAAAGTCGTACAGGGGAAGTACGAGCAGTACTTT
cdr3_aa: CASSKVVQGKYEQYF

j_call: TRBJ2-7
clone_size: once
d_call: -
v_call: TRBV28
cdr3_nt: TGTGCCAGCAGGATCCGGGACTCCTCCTACGAGCAGTACTTC
cdr3_aa: CASRIRDSSYEQYF

j_call: TRBJ2-7
clone_size: -
d_call: -
v_call: TRBV27
cdr3_nt: TGTGCCAGCAGCACCGTCGCGAGCTCCTACGAGCAGTACTTC
cdr3_aa: CASSTVASSYEQYF

j_call: TRBJ2-7
clone_size: -
d_call: -
v_call: TRBV5-1
cdr3_nt: TGCGCCAGCAGCACCGGGGACGGAGGGTCCGAGCAGTACTTC
cdr3_aa: CASSTGDGGSEQYF

j_call: TRBJ2-5
clone_size: -
d_call: -
v_call: TRBV6-1
cdr3_nt: TGTGCCAGCAGTGAAAAAAGCCCGGAGACCCAGTACTTC
cdr3_aa: CASSEKSPETQYF

j_call: TRBJ2-7
clone_size: once
d_call: TRBD1
v_call: TRBV19
cdr3_nt: TGTGCCACTACCGGGACAGTTCCAGGCGAGCAGTACTTC
cdr3_aa: CATTGTVPGEQYF

j_call: TRBJ2-7
clone_size: -
d_call: -
v_call: TRBV27
cdr3_nt: TGTGCCAGCAGAGTGTCGGTGGACTCCTACGAGCAGTACTTC
cdr3_aa: CASRVSVDSYEQYF

j_call: TRBJ1-2
clone_size: -
d_call: -
v_call: TRBV25-1
cdr3_nt: TGTGCCAGCAGTGAAACGGGGGGCTACACCTTC
cdr3_aa: CASSETGGYTF

j_call: TRBJ2-1
clone_size: few
d_call: TRBD1
v_call: TRBV4-1
cdr3_nt: TGCGCCAGCAGCCAAGACTTTCGACAGGGTTGGGAAAAGCAGTTCTTC
cdr3_aa: CASSQDFRQGWEKQFF

j_call: TRBJ1-1
clone_size: -
d_call: TRBD1
v_call: TRBV7-2
cdr3_nt: TGTGCCAGCAGCTTAGGGACAGGGTCGACCACTGAAGCTTTCTTT
cdr3_aa: CASSLGTGSTTEAFF

j_call: TRBJ2-1
clone_size: -
d_call: -
v_call: TRBV7-8
cdr3_nt: TGTGCCAGCAGCCACCCTTGGAGCTCCTACAATGAGCAGTTCTTC
cdr3_aa: CASSHPWSSYNEQFF

j_call: TRBJ2-7
clone_size: -
d_call: -
v_call: TRBV7-8
cdr3_nt: TGTGCCAGCAGCTTAGAGGACTGGAAAACCTCCTACGAGCAGTACTTC
cdr3_aa: CASSLEDWKTSYEQYF

j_call: TRBJ2-2
clone_size: -
d_call: -
v_call: TRBV7-9
cdr3_nt: TGTGCCAGCAGTCGGCGGTCGGCTCCCCCGACCGGGGAGCTGTTTTTT
cdr3_aa: CASSRRSAPPTGELFF

j_call: TRBJ1-3
clone_size: -
d_call: -
v_call: TRBV6-5
cdr3_nt: TGTGCCAGCAGTTACTCCGACAGCCTCTCTGGAAACACCATATATTTT
cdr3_aa: CASSYSDSLSGNTIYF

j_call: TRBJ2-5
clone_size: -
d_call: -
v_call: TRBV18
cdr3_nt: TGTGCCAGCTCACCAGGGAGGCAAGAGACCCAGTACTTC
cdr3_aa: CASSPGRQETQYF

j_call: TRBJ2-1
clone_size: -
d_call: -
v_call: TRBV18
cdr3_nt: TGTGCCAGCTCACCGGACTCGATCTCCTACAATGAGCAGTTCTTC
cdr3_aa: CASSPDSISYNEQFF

j_call: TRBJ2-7
clone_size: once
d_call: -
v_call: TRBV19
cdr3_nt: TGTGCCAGTAGTATACGCGACGAGCAGTACTTC
cdr3_aa: CASSIRDEQYF

j_call: TRBJ1-1
clone_size: -
d_call: -
v_call: TRBV9
cdr3_nt: TGTGCCAGCAGCGTAGCGCAGGGTTGGACTGAAGCTTTCTTT
cdr3_aa: CASSVAQGWTEAFF

j_call: TRBJ2-3
clone_size: once
d_call: -
v_call: TRBV13
cdr3_nt: TGTGCCAGCAGCTTCGGGACTTTCACAGATACGCAGTATTTT
cdr3_aa: CASSFGTFTDTQYF

j_call: TRBJ2-7
clone_size: -
d_call: -
v_call: TRBV15
cdr3_nt: TGTGCCACCAGCCCGGTCAGGGCCCACGAGCAGTACTTC
cdr3_aa: CATSPVRAHEQYF

j_call: TRBJ1-1
clone_size: -
d_call: TRBD1
v_call: TRBV7-2
cdr3_nt: TGTGCCAGCAGCTTAGTCGGAGGGACAGGGACTGAAGCTTTCTTT
cdr3_aa: CASSLVGGTGTEAFF

j_call: TRBJ2-5
clone_size: -
d_call: TRBD2
v_call: TRBV5-1
cdr3_nt: TGCGCCAGCAGCTTGAGAGCGTCTAGCGGACTCCAAGAGACCCAGTACTTC
cdr3_aa: CASSLRASSGLQETQYF

j_call: TRBJ1-1
clone_size: -
d_call: -
v_call: TRBV18
cdr3_nt: TGTGCCAGCTCACTTAGGACAGAAGGGAGAAGCACTGAAGCTTTCTTT
cdr3_aa: CASSLRTEGRSTEAFF

j_call: TRBJ2-5
clone_size: once
d_call: TRBD2
v_call: TRBV28
cdr3_nt: TGTGCCAGCAGGTCGGGAGGCGGAGAGACCCAGTACTTC
cdr3_aa: CASRSGGGETQYF

j_call: TRBJ2-1
clone_size: -
d_call: TRBD2
v_call: TRBV9
cdr3_nt: TGTGCCAGCAGCGCGACTAGCGGGAACTACAATGAGCAGTTCTTC
cdr3_aa: CASSATSGNYNEQFF

j_call: TRBJ1-4
clone_size: -
d_call: TRBD1
v_call: TRBV6-5
cdr3_nt: TGTGCCAGCAGTAGGAACAGGGGGCGGGATGAAAAACTGTTTTTT
cdr3_aa: CASSRNRGRDEKLFF

j_call: TRBJ2-7
clone_size: -
d_call: -
v_call: TRBV6-5
cdr3_nt: TGTGCCAGCAGTCCGGAGGGGGGGGGACACGAGCAGTACTTC
cdr3_aa: CASSPEGGGHEQYF

j_call: TRBJ2-7
clone_size: -
d_call: TRBD2
v_call: TRBV4-3
cdr3_nt: TGCGCCAGCAGCCAAGATATAAATCCCGGGAGGGCCCTCGAGCAGTACTTC
cdr3_aa: CASSQDINPGRALEQYF

j_call: TRBJ1-2
clone_size: -
d_call: TRBD1
v_call: TRBV7-8
cdr3_nt: TGTGCCAGCAGCCCGGGACAGGGGTTCATCTATGGCTACACCTTC
cdr3_aa: CASSPGQGFIYGYTF

j_call: TRBJ2-1
clone_size: -
d_call: -
v_call: TRBV30
cdr3_nt: TGTGCCTGGAGTCAGGGGGGTGGGCAGTTCTTC
cdr3_aa: CAWSQGGGQFF

j_call: TRBJ2-7
clone_size: few
d_call: TRBD1
v_call: TRBV19
cdr3_nt: TGTGCCAGTATTGGCCCTGGACAGGGTAAGAGCGAGCAGTACTTC
cdr3_aa: CASIGPGQGKSEQYF

j_call: TRBJ2-1
clone_size: -
d_call: -
v_call: TRBV19
cdr3_nt: TGTGCCAGTAGTATGGGGCTAGTCGATGAGCAGTTCTTC
cdr3_aa: CASSMGLVDEQFF

j_call: TRBJ2-6
clone_size: -
d_call: -
v_call: TRBV5-1
cdr3_nt: TGCGCCAGCGGCCAGGGAACTGGGGCCAACGTCCTGACTTTC
cdr3_aa: CASGQGTGANVLTF

j_call: TRBJ1-1
clone_size: -
d_call: TRBD1
v_call: TRBV27
cdr3_nt: TGTGCCAGCAGTTCAAATTTACAGGGGGCAGAAGCTTTCTTT
cdr3_aa: CASSSNLQGAEAFF

j_call: TRBJ1-2
clone_size: -
d_call: -
v_call: TRBV13
cdr3_nt: TGTGCCAGCAGCAGCAGGCTGGGGGGGCTGGGGGCCTATGGCTACACCTTC
cdr3_aa: CASSSRLGGLGAYGYTF

j_call: TRBJ2-7
clone_size: once
d_call: -
v_call: TRBV7-9
cdr3_nt: TGTGCCAGCAGCTTAGGGCAGAGGTCCTACGAGCAGTACTTC
cdr3_aa: CASSLGQRSYEQYF

j_call: TRBJ1-2
clone_size: -
d_call: -
v_call: TRBV29-1
cdr3_nt: TGCAGCGTTGAGGGCAGCCCGTATGGCTACACCTTC
cdr3_aa: CSVEGSPYGYTF

j_call: TRBJ2-4
clone_size: -
d_call: TRBD1
v_call: TRBV7-3
cdr3_nt: TGTGCCAGCAGCTTGTCTGGGACAGGGTACGGCAAAAACATTCAGTACTTC
cdr3_aa: CASSLSGTGYGKNIQYF

j_call: TRBJ2-5
clone_size: -
d_call: TRBD1
v_call: TRBV29-1
cdr3_nt: TGCAGCGTCTCGGGGACAGGGGGCGGTGAGACCCAGTACTTC
cdr3_aa: CSVSGTGGGETQYF

j_call: TRBJ1-1
clone_size: -
d_call: -
v_call: TRBV2
cdr3_nt: TGTGCCAGCAGTGTCGGGTTCACTGAAGCTTTCTTT
cdr3_aa: CASSVGFTEAFF

j_call: TRBJ1-2
clone_size: -
d_call: -
v_call: TRBV6-5
cdr3_nt: TGTGCCAGCAGGCCCCCGGGGAGCTATGGCTACACCTTC
cdr3_aa: CASRPPGSYGYTF

j_call: TRBJ1-1
clone_size: -
d_call: -
v_call: TRBV2
cdr3_nt: TGTGCCAGCAGTTTCCCCCGCACACAGGGGAACACTGAAGCTTTCTTT
cdr3_aa: CASSFPRTQGNTEAFF

j_call: TRBJ2-7
clone_size: -
d_call: -
v_call: TRBV27
cdr3_nt: TGTGCCAGCCGCAGCCGATGGGGCGCCTCCTACGAGCAGTACTTC
cdr3_aa: CASRSRWGASYEQYF

j_call: TRBJ1-1
clone_size: -
d_call: -
v_call: TRBV27
cdr3_nt: TGTGCCAGCAGTTTGGGCCGGGATTACACTGAAGCTTTCTTT
cdr3_aa: CASSLGRDYTEAFF

j_call: TRBJ2-7
clone_size: -
d_call: -
v_call: TRBV14
cdr3_nt: TGTGCCAGCAGCCAAGCGGGGTACGAGCAGTACTTC
cdr3_aa: CASSQAGYEQYF

j_call: TRBJ1-1
clone_size: -
d_call: -
v_call: TRBV1
cdr3_nt: TGCACCAGCAGCCGTTTGGGACAGGGGGCGCGGGTCACTGAAGCTTTCTTT
cdr3_aa: CTSSRLGQGARVTEAFF

j_call: TRBJ1-2
clone_size: -
d_call: -
v_call: TRBV29-1
cdr3_nt: TGCAGCGTTGAAATACAGGGTTTAAGTGGCTACACCTTC
cdr3_aa: CSVEIQGLSGYTF

j_call: TRBJ1-3
clone_size: -
d_call: -
v_call: TRBV5-1
cdr3_nt: TGCGCCAGCAGCTTGTTGGCGGAAACTGGAAACACCATATATTTT
cdr3_aa: CASSLLAETGNTIYF

j_call: TRBJ1-5
clone_size: few
d_call: -
v_call: TRBV6-5
cdr3_nt: TGTGCCAGCAGCGACAGGAGAAGCAATCAGCCCCAGCATTTT
cdr3_aa: CASSDRRSNQPQHF

j_call: TRBJ1-4
clone_size: -
d_call: -
v_call: TRBV4-1
cdr3_nt: TGCGCCAGCAGCCAACAAGACAGTTATGAAAAACTGTTTTTT
cdr3_aa: CASSQQDSYEKLFF

j_call: TRBJ1-2
clone_size: once
d_call: TRBD1
v_call: TRBV5-1
cdr3_nt: TGCGCCAGCAGCCTTGTAGTGACAGGGGGCAGTAATGGCTACACCTTC
cdr3_aa: CASSLVVTGGSNGYTF

j_call: TRBJ1-1
clone_size: few
d_call: -
v_call: TRBV6-5
cdr3_nt: TGTGCCAGCAGTTACTCTCAGGGAAACACTGAAGCTTTCTTT
cdr3_aa: CASSYSQGNTEAFF

j_call: TRBJ2-7
clone_size: -
d_call: -
v_call: TRBV5-1
cdr3_nt: TGCGCCAGCAGCCCAGGTGGCAGGGGGGATGCCTACGAGCAGTACTTC
cdr3_aa: CASSPGGRGDAYEQYF

j_call: TRBJ2-3
clone_size: once
d_call: TRBD2
v_call: TRBV5-1
cdr3_nt: TGCGCCAGCAGCCTCCGCTTGACTAGCGGGAGTACAGATACGCAGTATTTT
cdr3_aa: CASSLRLTSGSTDTQYF

j_call: TRBJ1-5
clone_size: -
d_call: TRBD1
v_call: TRBV6-6
cdr3_nt: TGTGCCAGCAGTCTACAGGGGGCGGGAATTTCTCAGCCCCAGCATTTT
cdr3_aa: CASSLQGAGISQPQHF

j_call: TRBJ2-7
clone_size: -
d_call: -
v_call: TRBV6-6
cdr3_nt: TGTGCCAGCTCAATCACAGGCAGCTCCTACGAGCAGTACTTC
cdr3_aa: CASSITGSSYEQYF

j_call: TRBJ2-1
clone_size: -
d_call: TRBD1
v_call: TRBV5-6
cdr3_nt: TGTGCCAGCAGCAGGATCCTTACAGGGGTGGGCAATGAGCAGTTCTTC
cdr3_aa: CASSRILTGVGNEQFF